This TCR beta chain was found in a study of cytomegalovirus exposure and HLA in healthy donors. J lost 4 bases, V lost 7 bases, and 9 bases had no gene match. The CDR3 is 14 residues long. Germline values: CDR1 WSHSY, CDR2 SAAADI. The PCR had 60 Vbeta and 13 Jbeta primers. Here immunoSEQ multiplex PCR was the method, and the copy in TCRdb shows in-frame clones only, minus some. This table holds over 250,000 clones, more than 80% found once. This clonotype was obtained from a man aged 35 to 55 in good health and CMV-seropositive. Material: PBMCs. The J gene is TRBJ2-7, the V gene TRBV10-2, with 8 nucleotides matching TRBD1. The CDR3 DNA is TGCGCCAGCATTAACACCGGACAGGGATACGAGCAGTACTTC. Translating gives CASINTGQGYEQYF.